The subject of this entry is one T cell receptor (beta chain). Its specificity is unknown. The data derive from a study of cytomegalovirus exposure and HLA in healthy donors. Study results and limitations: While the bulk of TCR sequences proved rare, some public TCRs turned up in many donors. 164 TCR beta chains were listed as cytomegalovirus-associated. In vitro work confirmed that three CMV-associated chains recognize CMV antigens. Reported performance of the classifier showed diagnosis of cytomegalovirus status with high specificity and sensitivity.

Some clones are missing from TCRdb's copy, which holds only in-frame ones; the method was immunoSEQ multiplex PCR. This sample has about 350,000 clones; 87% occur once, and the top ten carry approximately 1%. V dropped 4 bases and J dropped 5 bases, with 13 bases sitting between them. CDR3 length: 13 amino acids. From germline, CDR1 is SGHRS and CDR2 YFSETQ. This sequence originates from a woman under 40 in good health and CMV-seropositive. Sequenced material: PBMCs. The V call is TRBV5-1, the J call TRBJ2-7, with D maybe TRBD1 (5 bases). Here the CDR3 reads CASSPTVRDEQYF. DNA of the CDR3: TGCGCCAGCAGCCCGACCGTCAGGGACGAGCAGTACTTC.